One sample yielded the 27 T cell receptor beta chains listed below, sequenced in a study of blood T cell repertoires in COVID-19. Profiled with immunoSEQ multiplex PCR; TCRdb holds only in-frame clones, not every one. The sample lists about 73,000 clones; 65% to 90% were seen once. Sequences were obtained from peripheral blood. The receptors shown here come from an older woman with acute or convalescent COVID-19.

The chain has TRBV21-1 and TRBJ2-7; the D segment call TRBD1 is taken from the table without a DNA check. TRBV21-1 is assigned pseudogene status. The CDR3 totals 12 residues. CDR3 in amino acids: CASSNRADEQYF. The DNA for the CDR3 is TGTGCCAGCAGCAACAGGGCCGACGAGCAGTACTTC.

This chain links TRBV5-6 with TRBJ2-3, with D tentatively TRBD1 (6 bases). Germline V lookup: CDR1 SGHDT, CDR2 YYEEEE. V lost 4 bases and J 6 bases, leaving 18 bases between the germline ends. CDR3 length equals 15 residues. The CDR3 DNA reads TGTGCCAGCAGCCCCTACAGGGCCTCCGGGGATACGCAGTATTTT. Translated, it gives CASSPYRASGDTQYF.

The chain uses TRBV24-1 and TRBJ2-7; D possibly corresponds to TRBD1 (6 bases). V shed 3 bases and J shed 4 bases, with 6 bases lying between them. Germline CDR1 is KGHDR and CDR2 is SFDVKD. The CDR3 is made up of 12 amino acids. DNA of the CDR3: TGTGCCACCAGTGATACAGGGTACGAGCAGTACTTC. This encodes CATSDTGYEQYF.

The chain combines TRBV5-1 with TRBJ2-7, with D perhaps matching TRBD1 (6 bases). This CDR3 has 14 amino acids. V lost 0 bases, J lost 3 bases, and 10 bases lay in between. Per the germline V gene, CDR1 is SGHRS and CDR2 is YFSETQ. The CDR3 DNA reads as TGCGCCAGCAGCTTGGACAGGGCCCACTACGAGCAGTACTTC. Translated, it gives CASSLDRAHYEQYF.

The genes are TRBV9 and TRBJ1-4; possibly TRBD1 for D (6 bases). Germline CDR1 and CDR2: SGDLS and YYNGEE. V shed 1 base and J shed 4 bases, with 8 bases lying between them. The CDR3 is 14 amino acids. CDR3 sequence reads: CASSVSGDNEKLFF. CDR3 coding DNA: TGTGCCAGCAGCGTATCAGGGGATAATGAAAAACTGTTTTTT. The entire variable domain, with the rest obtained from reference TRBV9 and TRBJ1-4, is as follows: DSGVTQTPKHLITATGQRVTLRCSPRSGDLSVYWYQQSLDQGLQFLIQYYNGEERAKGNILERFSAQQFPDLHSELNLSSLELGDSALYFCASSVSGDNEKLFFGSGTQLSVL.

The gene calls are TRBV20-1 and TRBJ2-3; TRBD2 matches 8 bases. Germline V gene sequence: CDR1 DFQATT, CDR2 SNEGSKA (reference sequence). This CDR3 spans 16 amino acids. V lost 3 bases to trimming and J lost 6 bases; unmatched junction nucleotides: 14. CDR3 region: CSASVPSGLGSDTQYF. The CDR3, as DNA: TGCAGTGCTAGTGTACCCTCGGGACTAGGTTCTGATACGCAGTATTTT.

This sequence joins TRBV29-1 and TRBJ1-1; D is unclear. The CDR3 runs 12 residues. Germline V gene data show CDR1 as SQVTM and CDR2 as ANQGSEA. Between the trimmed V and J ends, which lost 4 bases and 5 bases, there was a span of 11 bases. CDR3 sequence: CSVALEGTEAFF. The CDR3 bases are TGCAGCGTTGCGCTGGAGGGTACTGAAGCTTTCTTT.

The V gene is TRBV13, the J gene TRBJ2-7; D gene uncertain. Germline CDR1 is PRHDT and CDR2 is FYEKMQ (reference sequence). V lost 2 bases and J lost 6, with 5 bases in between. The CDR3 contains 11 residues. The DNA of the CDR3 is TGTGCCAGCAGCTTACGGAGCGAGCAGTACTTC. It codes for CASSLRSEQYF. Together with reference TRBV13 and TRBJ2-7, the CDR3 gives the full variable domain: AAGVIQSPRHLIKEKRETATLKCYPIPRHDTVYWYQQGPGQDPQFLISFYEKMQSDKGSIPDRFSAQQFSDYHSELNMSSLELGDSALYFCASSLRSEQYFGPGTRLTVT.

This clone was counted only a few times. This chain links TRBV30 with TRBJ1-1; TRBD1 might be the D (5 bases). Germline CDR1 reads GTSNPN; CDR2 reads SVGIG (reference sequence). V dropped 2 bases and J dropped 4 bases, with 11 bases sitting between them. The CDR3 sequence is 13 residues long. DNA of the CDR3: TGTGCCTGGAGTTTTTCTGGGGCCACTGAAGCTTTCTTT. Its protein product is CAWSFSGATEAFF.

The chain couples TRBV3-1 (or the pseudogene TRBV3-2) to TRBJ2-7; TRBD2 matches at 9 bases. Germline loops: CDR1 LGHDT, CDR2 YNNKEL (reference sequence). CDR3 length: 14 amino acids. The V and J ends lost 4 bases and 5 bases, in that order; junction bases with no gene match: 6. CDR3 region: CASSRAGGRDEQYF. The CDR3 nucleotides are TGTGCCAGCAGCCGTGCGGGGGGGCGCGACGAGCAGTACTTC.

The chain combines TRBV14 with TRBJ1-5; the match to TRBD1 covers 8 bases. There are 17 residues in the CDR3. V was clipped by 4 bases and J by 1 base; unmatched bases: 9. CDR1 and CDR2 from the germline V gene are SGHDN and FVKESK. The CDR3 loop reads CASSRGQGLRSNQPQHF. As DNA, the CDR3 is TGTGCCAGCAGCCGTGGACAGGGATTGAGAAGCAATCAGCCCCAGCATTTT. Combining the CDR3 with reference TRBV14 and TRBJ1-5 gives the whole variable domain EAGVTQFPSHSVIEKGQTVTLRCDPISGHDNLYWYRRVMGKEIKFLLHFVKESKQDESGMPNNRFLAERTGGTYSTLKVQPAELEDSGVYFCASSRGQGLRSNQPQHFGDGTRLSIL.

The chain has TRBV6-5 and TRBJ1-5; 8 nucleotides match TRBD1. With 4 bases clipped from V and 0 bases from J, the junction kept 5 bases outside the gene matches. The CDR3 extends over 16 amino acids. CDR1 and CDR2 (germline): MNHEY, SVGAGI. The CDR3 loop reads CASSSAGGISNQPQHF. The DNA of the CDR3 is TGTGCCAGCAGTTCCGCAGGGGGCATTAGCAATCAGCCCCAGCATTTT.

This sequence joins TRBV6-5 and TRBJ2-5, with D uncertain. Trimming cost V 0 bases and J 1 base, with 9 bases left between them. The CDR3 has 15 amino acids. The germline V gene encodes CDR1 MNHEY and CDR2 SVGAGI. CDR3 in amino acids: CASSYSLSGQETQYF. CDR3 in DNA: TGTGCCAGCAGTTACTCTCTGAGTGGCCAAGAGACCCAGTACTTC.

DNA of the CDR3: TGTGCCAGTAGTATCAGGCAGACATACAATGAGCAGTTCTTC. It encodes CASSIRQTYNEQFF. The chain employs TRBV19 and TRBJ2-1, with D unclear. This CDR3 contains 14 residues. The germline V gene has CDR1 LNHDA and CDR2 SQIVND (reference sequence). The V and J ends lost 3 bases and 4 bases respectively, with 10 bases between them. Based on the CDR3 plus reference TRBV19 and TRBJ2-1, the full variable domain is DGGITQSPKYLFRKEGQNVTLSCEQNLNHDAMYWYRQDPGQGLRLIYYSQIVNDFQKGDIAEGYSVSREKKESFPLTVTSAQKNPTAFYLCASSIRQTYNEQFFGPGTRLTVL.

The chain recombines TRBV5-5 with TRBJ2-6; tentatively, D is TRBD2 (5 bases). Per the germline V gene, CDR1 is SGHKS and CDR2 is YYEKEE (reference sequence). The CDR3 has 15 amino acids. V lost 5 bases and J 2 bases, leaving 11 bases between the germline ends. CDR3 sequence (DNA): TGTGCCAGCAGTCCGGGGAGTGCTGGGGCCAACGTCCTGACTTTC. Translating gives CASSPGSAGANVLTF.

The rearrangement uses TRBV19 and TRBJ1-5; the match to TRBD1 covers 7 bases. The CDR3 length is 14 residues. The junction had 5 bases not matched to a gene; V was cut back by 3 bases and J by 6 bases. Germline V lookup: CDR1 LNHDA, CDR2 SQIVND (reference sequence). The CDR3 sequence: CASSIRRGPQPQHF. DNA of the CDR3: TGTGCCAGTAGTATCAGGAGGGGGCCTCAGCCCCAGCATTTT.

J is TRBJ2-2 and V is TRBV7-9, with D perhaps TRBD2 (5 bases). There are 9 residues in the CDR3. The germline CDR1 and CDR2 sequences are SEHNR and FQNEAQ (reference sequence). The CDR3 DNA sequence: TGTGCAGCGGCAGGGGAGCTGTTTTTT. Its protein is CAAAGELFF.

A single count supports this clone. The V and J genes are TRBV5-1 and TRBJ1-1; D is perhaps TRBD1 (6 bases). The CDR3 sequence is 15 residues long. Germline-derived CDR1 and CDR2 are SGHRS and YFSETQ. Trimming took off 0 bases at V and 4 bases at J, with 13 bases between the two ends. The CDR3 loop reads CASSLAQGMSTEAFF. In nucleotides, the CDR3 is TGCGCCAGCAGCTTGGCCCAGGGGATGAGCACTGAAGCTTTCTTT.

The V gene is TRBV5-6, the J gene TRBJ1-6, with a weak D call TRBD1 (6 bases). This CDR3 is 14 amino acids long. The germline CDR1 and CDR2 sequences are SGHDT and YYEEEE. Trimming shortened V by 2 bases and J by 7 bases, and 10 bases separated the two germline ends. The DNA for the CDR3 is TGTGCCAGCAGCTTCTCACAGGGAAATTCACCCCTCCACTTT. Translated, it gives CASSFSQGNSPLHF.

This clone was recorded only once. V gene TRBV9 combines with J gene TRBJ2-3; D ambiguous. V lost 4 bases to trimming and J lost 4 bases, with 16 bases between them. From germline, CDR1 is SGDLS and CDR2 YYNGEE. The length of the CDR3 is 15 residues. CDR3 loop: CASSPMSASADTQYF. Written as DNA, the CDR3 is TGTGCCAGCAGCCCCATGTCAGCAAGCGCAGATACGCAGTATTTT. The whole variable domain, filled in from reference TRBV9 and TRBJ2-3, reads DSGVTQTPKHLITATGQRVTLRCSPRSGDLSVYWYQQSLDQGLQFLIQYYNGEERAKGNILERFSAQQFPDLHSELNLSSLELGDSALYFCASSPMSASADTQYFGPGTRLTVL.

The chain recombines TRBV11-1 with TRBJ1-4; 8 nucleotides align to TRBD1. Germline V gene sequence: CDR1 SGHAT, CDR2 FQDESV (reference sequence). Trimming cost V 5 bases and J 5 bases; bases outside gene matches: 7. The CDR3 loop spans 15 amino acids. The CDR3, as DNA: TGTGCCAGCAGCCCGGGACAGGCCAACAATGAAAAACTGTTTTTT. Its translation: CASSPGQANNEKLFF.

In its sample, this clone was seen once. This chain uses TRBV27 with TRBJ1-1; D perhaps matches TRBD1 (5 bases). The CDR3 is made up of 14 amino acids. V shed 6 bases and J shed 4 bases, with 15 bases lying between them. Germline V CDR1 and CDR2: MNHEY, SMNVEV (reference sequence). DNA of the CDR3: TGTGCCAGCAGCGTCCGGGGCGGGGGCACTGAAGCTTTCTTT. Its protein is CASSVRGGGTEAFF.

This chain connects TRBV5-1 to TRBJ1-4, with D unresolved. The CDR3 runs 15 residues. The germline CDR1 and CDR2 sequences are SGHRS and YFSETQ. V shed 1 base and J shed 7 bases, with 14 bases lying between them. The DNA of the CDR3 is TGCGCCAGCAGCTTGTTAACGGGAAAGGGTGAAAAACTGTTTTTT. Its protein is CASSLLTGKGEKLFF.

The CDR3 region has the DNA TGTGCCACCAGGACCGCCGCGGCGAACACTGAAGCTTTCTTT. Its protein is CATRTAAANTEAFF. The rearrangement joins TRBV15 to TRBJ1-1; D ambiguous. Trimming removed 6 bases at V and 1 base at J, with 12 bases between. CDR1 is LNHNV and CDR2 is YYDKDF in the germline V gene (reference sequence). CDR3 length: 14 amino acids.

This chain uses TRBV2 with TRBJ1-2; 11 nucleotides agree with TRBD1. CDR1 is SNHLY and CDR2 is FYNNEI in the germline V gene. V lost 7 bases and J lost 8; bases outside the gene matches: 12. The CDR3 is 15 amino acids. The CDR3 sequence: CASITGTGGTDGYTF. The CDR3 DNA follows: TGTGCCAGCATAACCGGGACAGGGGGAACCGACGGCTACACCTTC.

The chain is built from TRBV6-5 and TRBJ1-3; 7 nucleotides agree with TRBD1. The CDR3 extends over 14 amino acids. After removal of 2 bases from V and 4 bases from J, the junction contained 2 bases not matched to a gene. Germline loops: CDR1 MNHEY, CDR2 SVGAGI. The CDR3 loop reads CASSYEGAGNTIYF. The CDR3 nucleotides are TGTGCCAGCAGTTACGAGGGGGCGGGAAACACCATATATTTT.

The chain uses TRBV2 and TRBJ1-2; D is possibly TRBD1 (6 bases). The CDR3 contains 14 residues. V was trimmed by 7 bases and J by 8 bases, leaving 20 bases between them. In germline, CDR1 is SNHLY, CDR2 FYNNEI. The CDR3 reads CASTQLQGSGGYTF. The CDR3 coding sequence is TGTGCCAGCACGCAGCTACAGGGTAGCGGGGGCTACACCTTC.